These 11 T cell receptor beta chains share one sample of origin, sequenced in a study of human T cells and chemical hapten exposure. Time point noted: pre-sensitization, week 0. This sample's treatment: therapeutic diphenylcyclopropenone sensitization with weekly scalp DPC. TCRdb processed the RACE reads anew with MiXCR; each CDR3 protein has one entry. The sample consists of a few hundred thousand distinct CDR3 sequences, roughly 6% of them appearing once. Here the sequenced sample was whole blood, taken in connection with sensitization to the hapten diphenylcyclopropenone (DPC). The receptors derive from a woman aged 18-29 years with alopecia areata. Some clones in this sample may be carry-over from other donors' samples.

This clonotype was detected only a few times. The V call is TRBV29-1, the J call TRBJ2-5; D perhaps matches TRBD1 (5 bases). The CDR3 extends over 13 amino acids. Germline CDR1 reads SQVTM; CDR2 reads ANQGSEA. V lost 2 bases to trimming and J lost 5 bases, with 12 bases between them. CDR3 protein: CSVERQGGETQYF. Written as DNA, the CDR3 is TGCAGCGTTGAAAGGCAGGGCGGCGAGACCCAGTACTTC.

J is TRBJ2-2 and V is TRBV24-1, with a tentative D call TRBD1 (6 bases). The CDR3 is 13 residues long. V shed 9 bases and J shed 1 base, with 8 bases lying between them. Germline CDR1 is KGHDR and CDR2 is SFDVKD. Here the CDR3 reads CATEDRNTGELFF. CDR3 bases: TGTGCCACCGAGGACAGGAACACCGGGGAGCTGTTTTTT.

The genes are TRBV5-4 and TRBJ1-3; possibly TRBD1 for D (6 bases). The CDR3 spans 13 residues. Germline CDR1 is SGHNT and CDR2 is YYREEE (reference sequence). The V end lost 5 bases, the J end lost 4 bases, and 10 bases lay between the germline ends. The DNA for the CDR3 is TGTGCCAGCAGTACAGGGACAGGAAACACCATATATTTT. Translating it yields CASSTGTGNTIYF.

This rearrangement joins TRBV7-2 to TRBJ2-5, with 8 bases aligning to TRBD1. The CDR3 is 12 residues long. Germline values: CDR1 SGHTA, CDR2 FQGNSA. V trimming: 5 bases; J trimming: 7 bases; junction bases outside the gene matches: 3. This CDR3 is CASSLQGGTQYF. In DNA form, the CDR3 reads TGTGCCAGCAGCCTACAGGGGGGGACCCAGTACTTC. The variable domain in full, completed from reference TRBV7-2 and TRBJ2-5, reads GAGVSQSPSNKVTEKGKDVELRCDPISGHTALYWYRQSLGQGLEFLIYFQGNSAPDKSGLPSDRFSAERTGGSVSTLTIQRTQQEDSAVYLCASSLQGGTQYFGPGTRLLVL.

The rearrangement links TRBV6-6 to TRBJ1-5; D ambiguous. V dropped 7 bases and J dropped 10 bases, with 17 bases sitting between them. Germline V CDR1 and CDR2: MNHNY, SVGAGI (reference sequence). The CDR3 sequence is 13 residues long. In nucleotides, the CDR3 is TGTGCCAGCACTCTTTCAGGAAAACCACCCCAGCATTTT. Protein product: CASTLSGKPPQHF.

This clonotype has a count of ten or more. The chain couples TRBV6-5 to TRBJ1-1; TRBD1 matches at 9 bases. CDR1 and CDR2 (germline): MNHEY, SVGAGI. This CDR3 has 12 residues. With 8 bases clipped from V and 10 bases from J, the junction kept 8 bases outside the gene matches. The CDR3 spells CASSRDRAGAFF. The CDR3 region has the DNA TGTGCCAGCTCTAGGGACAGGGCTGGAGCTTTCTTT.

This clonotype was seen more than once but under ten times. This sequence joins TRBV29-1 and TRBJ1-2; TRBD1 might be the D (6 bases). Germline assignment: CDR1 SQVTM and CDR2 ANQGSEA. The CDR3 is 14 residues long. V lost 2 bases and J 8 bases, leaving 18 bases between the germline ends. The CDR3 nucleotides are TGCAGCGTTGAAAGTCGAAACAGGGCAGCCGGCTACACCTTC. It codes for CSVESRNRAAGYTF. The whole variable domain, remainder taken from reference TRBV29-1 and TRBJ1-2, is SAVISQKPSRDICQRGTSLTIQCQVDSQVTMMFWYRQQPGQSLTLIATANQGSEATYESGFVIDKFPISRPNLTFSTLTVSNMSPEDSSIYLCSVESRNRAAGYTFGSGTRLTVV.

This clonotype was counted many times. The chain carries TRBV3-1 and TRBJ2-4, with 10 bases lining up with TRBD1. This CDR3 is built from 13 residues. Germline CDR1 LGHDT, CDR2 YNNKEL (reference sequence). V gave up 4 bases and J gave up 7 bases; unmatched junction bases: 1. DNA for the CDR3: TGTGCCAGCAGCCCGACAGGGGGCAACATTCAGTACTTC. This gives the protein CASSPTGGNIQYF. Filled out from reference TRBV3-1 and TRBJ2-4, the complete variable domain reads DTAVSQTPKYLVTQMGNDKSIKCEQNLGHDTMYWYKQDSKKFLKIMFSYNNKELIINETVPNRFSPKSPDKAHLNLHINSLELGDSAVYFCASSPTGGNIQYFGAGTRLSVL.

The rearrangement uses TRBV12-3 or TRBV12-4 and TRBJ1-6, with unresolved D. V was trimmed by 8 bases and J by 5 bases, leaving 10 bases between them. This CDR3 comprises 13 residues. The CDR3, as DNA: TGTGCCAGCCGCCCGGCCGATAATTCACCCCTCCACTTT. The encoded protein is CASRPADNSPLHF.

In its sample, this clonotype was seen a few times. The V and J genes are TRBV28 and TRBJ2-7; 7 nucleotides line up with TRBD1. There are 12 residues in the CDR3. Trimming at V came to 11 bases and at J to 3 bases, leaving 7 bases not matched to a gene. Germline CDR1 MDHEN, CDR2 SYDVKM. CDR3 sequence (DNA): TGTGCCGCCAGACGGGACAGCTACGAGCAGTACTTC. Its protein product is CAARRDSYEQYF. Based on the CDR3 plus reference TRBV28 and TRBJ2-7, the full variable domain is DVKVTQSSRYLVKRTGEKVFLECVQDMDHENMFWYRQDPGLGLRLIYFSYDVKMKEKGDIPEGYSVSREKKERFSLILESASTNQTSMYLCAARRDSYEQYFGPGTRLTVT.

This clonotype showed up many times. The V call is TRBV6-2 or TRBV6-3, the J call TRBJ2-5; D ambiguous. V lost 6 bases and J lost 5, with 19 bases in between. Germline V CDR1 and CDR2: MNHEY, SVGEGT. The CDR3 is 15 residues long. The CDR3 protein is CASRRPGQLGETQYF. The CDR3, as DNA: TGTGCCAGCAGACGCCCCGGGCAGCTCGGGGAGACCCAGTACTTC.